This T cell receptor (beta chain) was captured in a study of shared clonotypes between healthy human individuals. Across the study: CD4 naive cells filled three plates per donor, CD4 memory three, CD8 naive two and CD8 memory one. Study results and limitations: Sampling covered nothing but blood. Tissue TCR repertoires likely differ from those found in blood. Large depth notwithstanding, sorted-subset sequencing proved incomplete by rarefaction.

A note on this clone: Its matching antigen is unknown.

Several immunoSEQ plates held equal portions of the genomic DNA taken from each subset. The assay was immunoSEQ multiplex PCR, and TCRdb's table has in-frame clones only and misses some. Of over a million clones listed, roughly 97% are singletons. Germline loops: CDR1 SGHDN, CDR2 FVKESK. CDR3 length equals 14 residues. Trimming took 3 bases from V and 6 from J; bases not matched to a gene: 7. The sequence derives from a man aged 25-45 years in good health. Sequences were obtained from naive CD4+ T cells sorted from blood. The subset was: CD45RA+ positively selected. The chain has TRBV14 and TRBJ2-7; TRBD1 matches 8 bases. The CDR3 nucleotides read TGTGCCAGCAGCCAGATGCGACAGGGGAGCGAGCAGTACTTC. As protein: CASSQMRQGSEQYF.